These 28 T cell receptor beta chains originate from one sample sequenced in a study of cytomegalovirus exposure and HLA in healthy donors. PCR primers comprised 60 Vbeta and 13 Jbeta primers. Profiling relied on immunoSEQ multiplex PCR, and the TCRdb table lists in-frame clones only, not all of them. This table holds about 200,000 clones, 79% found once. The material sequenced was PBMCs. These receptors were collected from a man over 45 in good health and CMV-seronegative.

This sequence joins TRBV2 and TRBJ2-7; 12 bases are shared with TRBD1. CDR1 and CDR2 from the germline V gene are SNHLY and FYNNEI. The CDR3 runs to 12 residues. V was pared by 9 bases and J by 5 bases, with 2 bases of the junction left unmatched. The CDR3 nucleotides read TGTGCCAGAGGGACAGGGGGCGACGAGCAGTACTTC. Translation: CARGTGGDEQYF.

The gene calls are TRBV4-1 and TRBJ2-1; no firm D call. Trimming shortened V by 4 bases and J by 0 bases, and 13 bases separated the two germline ends. Germline values: CDR1 MGHRA, CDR2 YSYEKL. The CDR3 length is 16 residues. The CDR3 region is CASSLEDGSSYNEQFF. The CDR3 bases are TGCGCCAGCAGCCTCGAGGATGGAAGCTCCTACAATGAGCAGTTCTTC.

This clone has a handful of counts. This chain uses TRBV28 with TRBJ2-1, with 9 bases that match TRBD1. J was trimmed by 5 bases and V by 5 bases; bases with no gene match: 10. In germline, CDR1 is MDHEN, CDR2 SYDVKM. The CDR3 contains 16 residues. CDR3 region: CASSREPGQGDNEQFF. The CDR3 DNA reads TGTGCCAGCAGTCGCGAGCCGGGACAGGGTGACAATGAGCAGTTCTTC.

The chain is built from TRBV9 and TRBJ2-7, with TRBD1 matching 9 bases. The CDR3 has 15 amino acids. Germline loops: CDR1 SGDLS, CDR2 YYNGEE. V gave up 0 bases and J gave up 5 bases; unmatched junction bases: 6. CDR3 residues: CASSVGGQGNHEQYF. The DNA of the CDR3 is TGTGCCAGCAGCGTAGGTGGACAGGGGAACCACGAGCAGTACTTC.

This clone was detected only a few times. Other DNA sequences in this specimen translate into the identical CDR3. CDR3 coding DNA: TGTGCCAGCAGCTTAGCGGGGGGAAAAGAGACCCAGTACTTC. Translation gives CASSLAGGKETQYF. This chain joins TRBV11-2 and TRBJ2-5; 7 nucleotides match TRBD2. Trimming at V came to 1 base and at J to 3 bases, leaving 2 bases not matched to a gene. The CDR3 covers 14 residues. Germline CDR1 is SGHAT and CDR2 is FQNNGV. The variable domain in full, completed from reference TRBV11-2 and TRBJ2-5, reads EAGVAQSPRYKIIEKRQSVAFWCNPISGHATLYWYQQILGQGPKLLIQFQNNGVVDDSQLPKDRFSAERLKGVDSTLKIQPAKLEDSAVYLCASSLAGGKETQYFGPGTRLLVL.

The chain combines TRBV6-5 with TRBJ2-7; 7 bases line up with TRBD1. V was clipped by 2 bases and J by 2 bases; unmatched bases: 3. This CDR3 spans 14 amino acids. Germline V gives CDR1 MNHEY, CDR2 SVGAGI. CDR3 DNA sequence: TGTGCCAGCAGTTACGGGGACAGAGCCTACGAGCAGTACTTC. Translated, it gives CASSYGDRAYEQYF.

The genes are TRBV9 and TRBJ2-5, with 12 bases matching TRBD2. Germline assignment: CDR1 SGDLS and CDR2 YYNGEE. CDR3 length: 17 amino acids. V lost 3 bases and J lost 1; bases outside the gene matches: 7. CDR3 sequence (DNA): TGTGCCAGCAGCGGCTCACTAGCGGGAGGAGGCCAAGAGACCCAGTACTTC. Translation: CASSGSLAGGGQETQYF.

The gene calls are TRBV28 and TRBJ2-5; TRBD1 agrees at 7 bases. The J call may be faulty, since TRBJ2-7 better matches the DNA end. The CDR3 is made up of 15 amino acids. Germline-derived CDR1 and CDR2 are MDHEN and SYDVKM. DNA of the CDR3: TGTGCCAGCAGTGATACAGGGGCCGCCCCCTACGAGCAGTACTTC. It encodes CASSDTGAAPYEQYF.

This clone was observed a few times. The rearrangement links TRBV5-4 to TRBJ2-7; D is ambiguous. CDR3 length equals 13 residues. The V and J ends lost 4 bases and 5 bases respectively, with 13 bases between them. The germline CDR1 and CDR2 sequences are SGHNT and YYREEE (reference sequence). The CDR3 sequence: CASSISRIHEQYF. CDR3 DNA: TGTGCCAGCAGCATCTCCAGGATCCACGAGCAGTACTTC.

This chain joins TRBV19 and TRBJ2-3; TRBD2 might be the D (6 bases). V was trimmed by 7 bases and J by 6 bases, leaving 20 bases between them. The CDR3 covers 15 residues. Germline values: CDR1 LNHDA, CDR2 SQIVND (reference sequence). The CDR3 loop reads CASMSRAGSSDTQYF. The DNA for the CDR3 is TGTGCCAGTATGTCTCGGGCGGGATCTAGCGATACGCAGTATTTT.

This clone was seen only once. The J gene is TRBJ2-7, the V gene TRBV27, with D perhaps matching TRBD1 (5 bases). Trimming took 5 bases from V and 3 from J, leaving 20 bases between them. The CDR3 has 16 residues. The germline gives CDR1 MNHEY, CDR2 SMNVEV (reference sequence). CDR3 residues: CASSPSRPTGIYEQYF. The CDR3 DNA reads as TGTGCCAGCAGTCCATCTAGGCCTACAGGAATCTACGAGCAGTACTTC.

The V gene is TRBV10-3, the J gene TRBJ2-7, with D possibly being TRBD1 (8 bases). Per the germline V gene, CDR1 is ENHRY and CDR2 is SYGVKD. V was trimmed by 5 bases and J by 0 bases, leaving 14 bases between them. There are 15 residues in the CDR3. For the CDR3, the DNA is TGTGCCATCAGTCCACAGGGGGGGCCCTCCTACGAGCAGTACTTC. Translating gives CAISPQGGPSYEQYF.

This clone was counted between two and nine times. The V call is TRBV19, the J call TRBJ2-7, with TRBD1 matching 9 bases. This CDR3 spans 13 amino acids. V was clipped by 8 bases and J by 0 bases; unmatched bases: 2. Germline CDR1 is LNHDA and CDR2 is SQIVND (reference sequence). CDR3: CASRTGASYEQYF. CDR3 coding DNA: TGTGCCAGTCGGACAGGGGCCTCCTACGAGCAGTACTTC.

The chain couples TRBV6-5 to TRBJ1-2; possible D gene TRBD1, 6 bases. The V end lost 7 bases, the J end lost 1 base, and 13 bases lay between the germline ends. Germline V gene sequence: CDR1 MNHEY, CDR2 SVGAGI. The CDR3 length is 14 residues. CDR3 residues: CASTTQGLNYGYTF. Here the CDR3 DNA reads TGTGCCAGCACTACACAGGGCCTTAACTATGGCTACACCTTC.

This chain connects TRBV6-1 to TRBJ1-1; D is unclear. Germline V gene lookup returns CDR1 MNHNS and CDR2 SASEGT. V was pared by 6 bases and J by 9 bases, with 17 bases between. CDR3 length equals 13 residues. The CDR3 DNA is TGTGCCAGCAGCCCAAGCCTGCTTACCAAAGCTTTCTTT. This encodes CASSPSLLTKAFF.

The chain recombines TRBV7-3 with TRBJ2-3; D is unclear. Germline CDR1 is SGHTA and CDR2 is FQGTGA. Trimming cost V 3 bases and J 1 base, with 8 bases left between them. This CDR3 is 14 amino acids long. CDR3 DNA sequence: TGTGCCAGCAGCTTCTCCCCGGGCACAGATACGCAGTATTTT. Translating it yields CASSFSPGTDTQYF.

The chain employs TRBV5-1 and TRBJ1-2; possibly TRBD1 for D (6 bases). V lost 2 bases and J 0 bases, leaving 17 bases between the germline ends. Germline V gene data show CDR1 as SGHRS and CDR2 as YFSETQ. There are 17 residues in the CDR3. CDR3 coding DNA: TGCGCCAGCAGCTTCGGGGCAGGGGAAGGCCCTAACTATGGCTACACCTTC. It codes for CASSFGAGEGPNYGYTF.

The gene calls are TRBV29-1 and TRBJ2-4; TRBD2 matches at 7 bases. Germline V CDR1 and CDR2: SQVTM, ANQGSEA. This CDR3 contains 15 residues. V was pared by 6 bases and J by 8 bases, with 16 bases of the junction left unmatched. CDR3 amino acids: CSVVIDWGGYDIQYF. The CDR3 coding sequence is TGCAGCGTGGTAATAGATTGGGGGGGATATGACATTCAGTACTTC. The variable domain in full, with the rest retrieved from reference TRBV29-1 and TRBJ2-4, is SAVISQKPSRDICQRGTSLTIQCQVDSQVTMMFWYRQQPGQSLTLIATANQGSEATYESGFVIDKFPISRPNLTFSTLTVSNMSPEDSSIYLCSVVIDWGGYDIQYFGAGTRLSVL.

The genes are TRBV7-2 and TRBJ1-2, with 9 bases that match TRBD1. This CDR3 spans 14 amino acids. V was pared by 6 bases and J by 7 bases, with 9 bases of the junction left unmatched. From germline, CDR1 is SGHTA and CDR2 FQGNSA. CDR3 sequence: CASSTLTGGRGYTF. CDR3 DNA sequence: TGTGCCAGCAGTACACTGACAGGGGGACGTGGCTACACCTTC.

The V call is TRBV5-1, the J call TRBJ1-4; TRBD1 is a possible D gene (5 bases). This CDR3 is 15 amino acids long. Germline CDR1 reads SGHRS; CDR2 reads YFSETQ. Trimming stripped 4 bases from V and 5 bases from J, with 15 bases between. The CDR3 DNA reads TGCGCCAGCAGCCCCGGGGGGGTATTAAATGAAAAACTGTTTTTT. Amino acids: CASSPGGVLNEKLFF.

CDR3 residues: CASSQYRGAATNEKLFF. CDR3 sequence (DNA): TGTGCCAGCAGCCAATACAGGGGAGCTGCAACTAATGAAAAACTGTTTTTT. The rearrangement links TRBV14 to TRBJ1-4, with 7 nucleotides matching TRBD1. CDR1 SGHDN and CDR2 FVKESK come from the germline V gene. This CDR3 spans 17 amino acids. Trimming took 2 bases from V and 0 from J; bases not matched to a gene: 6.

The V and J genes are TRBV2 and TRBJ2-2, with 7 bases aligning to TRBD2. Germline values: CDR1 SNHLY, CDR2 FYNNEI. J was trimmed by 3 bases and V by 11 bases; bases with no gene match: 6. There are 13 residues in the CDR3. CDR3 loop: CAVLAFDTGELFF. CDR3 DNA: TGTGCCGTACTAGCGTTTGACACCGGGGAGCTGTTTTTT. The variable domain in full, with the rest retrieved from reference TRBV2 and TRBJ2-2, is EPEVTQTPSHQVTQMGQEVILRCVPISNHLYFYWYRQILGQKVEFLVSFYNNEISEKSEIFDDQFSVERPDGSNFTLKIRSTKLEDSAMYFCAVLAFDTGELFFGEGSRLTVL.

The chain joins TRBV4-2 to TRBJ1-5, with unresolved D. The CDR3 is 14 residues long. Trimming stripped 3 bases from V and 4 bases from J, with 10 bases between. Germline V gene data show CDR1 as LGHNA and CDR2 as YNFKEQ. The CDR3 DNA reads as TGTGCCAGCAGCCACGGAGGAGAGAATCAGCCCCAGCATTTT. This encodes CASSHGGENQPQHF.

The chain combines TRBV11-2 with TRBJ1-1; D might be TRBD1 (5 bases). Germline CDR1 is SGHAT and CDR2 is FQNNGV. The CDR3 extends over 15 amino acids. The V gene lost 3 bases and the J gene lost 1 base, with 12 bases spanning the gap. The CDR3 DNA follows: TGTGCCAGCAGCTTTCAGGGTGGGGCGAACACTGAAGCTTTCTTT. It encodes CASSFQGGANTEAFF.

The chain joins TRBV11-2 to TRBJ1-1; D possibly corresponds to TRBD1 (6 bases). CDR1 and CDR2 from the germline V gene are SGHAT and FQNNGV. CDR3 length equals 17 residues. Trimming took 3 bases from V and 3 from J, leaving 20 bases between them. CDR3 bases: TGTGCCAGCAGCTTCTTCGGCAGGGGAGGGGGGGACACTGAAGCTTTCTTT. Amino acids: CASSFFGRGGGDTEAFF.

This clone came up once. This rearrangement joins TRBV11-3 to TRBJ2-2; 7 positions agree with TRBD1. V shed 5 bases and J 4 bases; nucleotides not matched to a gene: 10. CDR1 is SGHNT, CDR2 YENEEA, per germline. The CDR3 runs 16 residues. CDR3 sequence: CASSPYGAGGTGELFF. The CDR3 DNA sequence: TGTGCCAGCAGCCCATATGGTGCAGGGGGCACCGGGGAGCTGTTTTTT.

The rearrangement links TRBV27 to TRBJ1-2; 7 positions match TRBD1. Germline V lookup: CDR1 MNHEY, CDR2 SMNVEV (reference sequence). Losses at the gene ends were 4 bases for V and 4 bases for J; bases not matched to a gene: 12. The CDR3 totals 16 residues. CDR3 loop: CASSSTGVPSRYGYTF. CDR3 in DNA: TGTGCCAGCAGTTCCACAGGGGTTCCGTCTCGCTATGGCTACACCTTC.

This clone occurred once. The rearrangement uses TRBV5-1 and TRBJ2-1; possibly TRBD2 for D (6 bases). The CDR3 contains 15 residues. Germline values: CDR1 SGHRS, CDR2 YFSETQ. The V end lost 6 bases, the J end lost 0 bases, and 13 bases lay between the germline ends. In DNA form, the CDR3 reads TGCGCCAGCACACCTCCGGGACTCTCCTACAATGAGCAGTTCTTC. The encoded protein is CASTPPGLSYNEQFF.